This T cell receptor (beta chain) originates from a study of cytomegalovirus exposure and HLA in healthy donors. Overall study: Within an early data release were around 87 million unique TCRs drawn from HLA-typed donors.

Between the trimmed V and J ends, which lost 0 bases and 3 bases, there was a span of 21 bases. This CDR3 has 18 amino acids. The germline V gene has CDR1 SGHNT and CDR2 YYREEE (reference sequence). General study results and limits: HLA-A and HLA-B allele assignments for most subjects were reportedly predicted accurately using TCR beta sequences.

In the PCR, 60 Vbeta and 13 Jbeta primers were used. The table came from immunoSEQ multiplex PCR; TCRdb's copy has only in-frame clones and leaves some out. The top ten clones hold approximately 2.2% of a sample with around 90,000 clones, roughly 60% of them seen once. Comments on this clone: The antigen is not known.

This chain uses TRBV5-4 with TRBJ1-1; D possibly corresponds to TRBD1 (6 bases). This sequence was found in a human donor in good health. The material sequenced was PBMCs. CDR3 sequence (DNA): TGTGCCAGCAGCTTGGAAGGGGGTACACGTGCCCAATACACTGAAGCTTTCTTT. Translating gives CASSLEGGTRAQYTEAFF.